The clone carrying this T cell receptor (beta chain) was detected a few times. The antigen is undetermined. TCRdb re-derived calls from the RT-PCR reads in MiXCR, one entry per CDR3 protein. The table has 300,000 to 350,000 distinct CDR3 sequences, just over 20% seen once. Germline V gene lookup returns CDR1 MGHRA and CDR2 YSYEKL. V shed 2 bases and J 2 bases; nucleotides not matched to a gene: 9. The CDR3 has 17 amino acids. This sample was taken from a study of response to subunit inactivated influenza vaccine. The study's findings and limits: New T cells are recruited in small numbers by each seasonal influenza vaccination, according to the authors' suggestion.

The sequence came from a man aged 45 to 75 who received an inactivated influenza vaccine. Sequences were derived from PBMCs from blood, sampled about 19 months after vaccination. J is TRBJ1-3 and V is TRBV4-1, with 7 bases fitting TRBD1. In DNA, the CDR3 is TGCGCCAGCAGCCAACCCACAGGGGCTCTCCCTGGAAACACCATATATTTT. Its translation: CASSQPTGALPGNTIYF.